This T cell receptor beta chain was identified in a study of regulatory T cells in long-lasting Graves disease. The study, taken as a whole, reports: Reduced TCR diversity was observed in persistent Graves' patients versus newly diagnosed patients. Preferential use of TRBV28, TRBJ1-2 and TRBJ2-5 was seen in persistent disease.

Arm-PCR of CDR3 regions and iRepertoire HTBI primers were used to build TCR beta libraries. TCRdb recomputed calls from the multiplex PCR reads with MiXCR, one row per CDR3 protein. The data show 550,000 or so distinct CDR3 sequences, approximately 12% seen once. The length of the CDR3 is 13 residues. The J segment lost 6 bases and the V segment lost 5 bases, leaving 5 bases of the junction unmatched. CDR1 and CDR2 (germline): MNHEY, SMNVEV (reference sequence). This clonotype was seen ten or more times. Its matching antigen is unknown. Time point described: newly diagnosed GD, antithyroid drugs for less than 3 months. Construction of the TCR library relied on RNA isolated from PBMCs. All patients originated from an endocrinology department located in Xi'an, China. These data are also associated with another study on T cells in Graves' hyperthyroidism and ophthalmopathy. This second study notes: With the HTBI primer set, the TCR CDR3 went through a first round of RT-PCR.

The material was peripheral blood mononuclear cells (PBMCs), obtained at new diagnosis, from a patient treated with antithyroid drugs. This receptor was identified in a woman under 40 with Graves disease. The chain uses TRBV27 and TRBJ1-2; 8 bases are shared with TRBD1. CDR3 sequence (DNA): TGTGCCAGCAGTCCGACAGGGGCCCATGGCTACACCTTC. Translated: CASSPTGAHGYTF.